This TCR beta chain was found in a study of CXCR3-negative and CXCR3-positive naive CD8 T cells. Study-wide findings and caveats: CXCR3-positive naive cells carried more hydrophobic TRB CDR3s than CXCR3-negative ones.

The CDR3 extends over 14 amino acids. Germline CDR1 reads SGHTA; CDR2 reads FQGTGA. A word on this clonotype: Its antigen is not known.

The libraries of TRB cDNA were constructed through 5' RACE using UMI labels. TCRdb reanalyzed the 5' RACE reads and collapses them to one entry per CDR3 protein, without DNA. Reported are 90,000 to 150,000 distinct CDR3 sequences; the ten largest clones contain less than 0.4%. V and J are TRBV7-3 and TRBJ2-3; TCRdb calls TRBD2, which cannot be checked without DNA. Specimen: naive CXCR3+ CD8+ T cells from blood. Subset defined: CD45RO-CCR7+CD27+CD95- naive CD8+ T cells expressing CXCR3 (TNR3+). This TCR derives from a human donor in good health. Some clones in this sample may be carry-over from other donors' samples. CDR3 region: CASSVTTSTDTQYF. Drawing the rest from reference TRBV7-3 and TRBJ2-3, the complete variable domain is GAGVSQTPSNKVTEKGKYVELRCDPISGHTALYWYRQSLGQGPEFLIYFQGTGAADDSGLPNDRFFAVRPEGSVSTLKIQRTERGDSAVYLCASSVTTSTDTQYFGPGTRLTVL.